This T cell receptor (beta chain) was captured in a study of cytomegalovirus exposure and HLA in healthy donors. General study results and limits: Productive status was seen about 90% or about 30% of the time for most TCR beta V segments in an earlier analysis. Sequencing likely caused a cluster of highly shared sequence variants.

A remark on this clone: The antigen is undetermined.

Amplification used 60 Vbeta primers and 13 Jbeta primers. This table comes from immunoSEQ multiplex PCR, and its TCRdb copy is limited to in-frame clones, with some not included. Of 110,000 or so clones listed, 76% are singletons. In germline, CDR1 is MNHEY, CDR2 SMNVEV (reference sequence). V shed 3 bases and J shed 1 base, with 15 bases lying between them. The CDR3 loop spans 16 amino acids. J is TRBJ1-2 and V is TRBV27; D ambiguous. The sample consisted of PBMCs. This sequence was found in a woman aged 40 to 50 in good health and CMV-seropositive. Here the CDR3 reads CASSFRYVSLNYGYTF. The CDR3, as DNA: TGTGCCAGCAGTTTTCGCTACGTCTCCCTTAACTATGGCTACACCTTC.